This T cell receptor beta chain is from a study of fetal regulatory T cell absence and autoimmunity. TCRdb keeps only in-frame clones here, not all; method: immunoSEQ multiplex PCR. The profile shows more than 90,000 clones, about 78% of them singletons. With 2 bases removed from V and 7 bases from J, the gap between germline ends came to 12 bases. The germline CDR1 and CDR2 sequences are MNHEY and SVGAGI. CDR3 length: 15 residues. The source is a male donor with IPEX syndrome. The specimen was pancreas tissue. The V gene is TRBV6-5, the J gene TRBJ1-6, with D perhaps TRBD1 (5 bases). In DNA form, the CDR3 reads TGTGCCAGCAGTTACGACCTTGGGGCAAATTCACCCCTCCACTTT. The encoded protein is CASSYDLGANSPLHF.